This T cell receptor (beta chain) was documented in a study of blood T cell repertoires in COVID-19. For the study at large: Samples of COVID-19 (acute and convalescent) were obtained from the United States, Italy and Spain. T cells, B-cell-depleted T cells, or PBMCs supplied cDNA or gDNA.

As originally analysed: Quantification of nucleated cells was approximated via reference gene primer amplification. Clones were sequenced by immunoSEQ multiplex PCR, and TCRdb holds only the in-frame ones, with some missing. V and J calls and clone size are given by that table; D and trimming were obtained from the DNA. Of some 700,000 clones in the sample, about 87% were seen once. This CDR3 spans 14 amino acids. CDR1 is MNHNY, CDR2 SVGAGI, per germline (reference sequence). J lost 7 bases, V lost 7 bases, and 9 bases had no gene match. What was sequenced was peripheral blood. This clonotype was sampled from a young woman with acute or convalescent COVID-19. The rearrangement uses TRBV6-6 and TRBJ2-2, with 7 bases lining up with TRBD2. Here the CDR3 DNA reads TGTGCCAGCACCCCGGGGGGTTCGAACGGGGAGCTGTTTTTT. Translation: CASTPGGSNGELFF.